This T cell receptor beta chain came from a study of technical replicates of blood from several donors. The data were produced by immunoSEQ multiplex PCR, yet TCRdb's version contains in-frame clones alone and is incomplete. The sample lists roughly 70,000 clones, roughly 90% occurring once. Germline-derived CDR1 and CDR2 are ENHRY and SYGVKD. The CDR3 contains 12 residues. V was trimmed by 11 bases and J by 5 bases, leaving 13 bases between them. The receptor comes from a human donor in good health. Some clones in this sample may be carry-over from other donors' samples. The sample consisted of PBMCs. The chain links TRBV10-3 to TRBJ1-5, with a possible D match to TRBD1 (6 bases). DNA of the CDR3: TGTGCCGCACAGGGATTGGATCAGCCCCAGCATTTT. Its translation is CAAQGLDQPQHF.